These T cell receptor beta chains were read from a single sample in a study of T cell responses to AZD1222 COVID-19 vaccine. Produced via immunoSEQ multiplex PCR; TCRdb's table is partial and in-frame only. This sample yields around 200,000 clones, of which 88% are seen a single time; 26% belongs to the top ten. The sample here was peripheral blood, taken 28 days after the second AZD1222 dose. The receptors shown here come from an adult who received the AZD1222 COVID-19 vaccine. The CDR3 runs from the conserved cysteine through the conserved F or W. The order of the fields is D gene, J gene, V gene, clone size, CDR3 protein, CDR3 DNA. The D gene is left open where the match is weak. Expanded clones get a size class; other rows say once, few or many, or leave the size out.

TRBD2	TRBJ2-7	TRBV19	NA	CASSSSGRAREQYF	TGTGCCAGTAGTAGTAGCGGGAGGGCCCGCGAGCAGTACTTC
NA	TRBJ1-6	TRBV12-3/TRBV12-4	NA	CASSSGAGSPLHF	TGTGCCAGCAGTTCAGGGGCCGGTTCACCCCTCCACTTT
TRBD1	TRBJ2-1	TRBV5-1	few	CASQPQGGGYNEQFF	TGCGCCAGCCAACCACAGGGGGGTGGTTACAATGAGCAGTTCTTC
NA	TRBJ1-6	TRBV10-3	few	CAISEDSYNSPLHF	TGTGCCATCAGTGAGGACAGCTATAATTCACCCCTCCACTTT
NA	TRBJ2-7	TRBV4-3	many	CASSRGAEQYF	TGCGCCAGCAGCCGCGGGGCAGAGCAGTACTTC
NA	TRBJ1-4	TRBV5-1	once	CASSPEGLQKLFF	TGCGCCAGCAGCCCCGAGGGTTTGCAAAAACTGTTTTTT
TRBD2	TRBJ2-2	TRBV29-1	NA	CSVAPGLANTGELFF	TGCAGCGTTGCCCCCGGACTAGCAAACACCGGGGAGCTGTTTTTT
TRBD2	TRBJ2-1	TRBV7-2	NA	CASSRAGSYNEQFF	TGTGCCAGCAGTAGAGCGGGATCTTACAATGAGCAGTTCTTC
NA	TRBJ1-6	TRBV10-3	NA	CAIGANYNSPLHF	TGTGCCATCGGGGCGAACTATAATTCACCCCTCCACTTT
TRBD2	TRBJ2-3	TRBV5-6	NA	CASSPPTSGFTDTQYF	TGTGCCAGCAGCCCCCCGACTAGCGGGTTCACAGATACGCAGTATTTT
TRBD2	TRBJ2-5	TRBV4-2	NA	CASSQGTSGIGETQYF	TGTGCCAGCAGCCAGGGGACTAGCGGGATAGGGGAGACCCAGTACTTC
TRBD1	TRBJ1-3	TRBV18	NA	CASSLDRADGNTIYF	TGTGCCAGCTCCCTTGACAGGGCTGACGGAAACACCATATATTTT
NA	TRBJ2-6	TRBV6-1	few	CASSEQSGANVLTF	TGTGCCAGCAGTGAACAGTCTGGGGCCAACGTCCTGACTTTC
NA	TRBJ2-1	TRBV28	NA	CASLGLLGNNEQFF	TGTGCCAGCCTTGGACTACTGGGCAACAATGAGCAGTTCTTC
NA	TRBJ2-5	TRBV18	NA	CASSQGTGDRDGQYF	TGTGCCAGCTCACAGGGGACCGGAGACAGAGACGGGCAGTACTTC
NA	TRBJ1-2	TRBV9	NA	CASSADPEGYGYTF	TGTGCCAGCAGCGCGGACCCAGAGGGCTATGGCTACACCTTC
NA	TRBJ2-7	TRBV25-1	NA	CASSELSGDSSYEQYF	TGTGCCAGCAGTGAACTCTCAGGAGACAGCTCCTACGAGCAGTACTTC
NA	TRBJ2-3	TRBV7-9	NA	CASRPRRVGTDTQYF	TGTGCCAGCAGACCAAGAAGGGTCGGCACAGATACGCAGTATTTT
NA	TRBJ2-6	TRBV21-1	NA	CASSKPVSGANVLTF	TGTGCCAGCAGCAAACCGGTCTCTGGGGCCAACGTCCTGACTTTC
TRBD1	TRBJ2-5	TRBV30	NA	CAWKPGQGWGETQYF	TGTGCCTGGAAACCGGGACAGGGATGGGGGGAGACCCAGTACTTC
TRBD1	TRBJ1-6	TRBV7-9	once	CASSFGQGGESPLHF	TGTGCCAGCAGCTTCGGACAGGGAGGGGAATCACCCCTCCACTTT
TRBD1	TRBJ2-1	TRBV6-2/TRBV6-3	NA	CASTPLGTEYNEQFF	TGTGCCAGCACCCCATTGGGGACAGAATACAATGAGCAGTTCTTC
NA	TRBJ2-5	TRBV18	NA	CASSPDRKETQYF	TGTGCCAGCTCACCAGACAGAAAAGAGACCCAGTACTTC
NA	TRBJ2-7	TRBV6-5	NA	CASSYKVSYEQYF	TGTGCCAGCAGTTACAAGGTCTCCTACGAGCAGTACTTC
NA	TRBJ1-3	TRBV21-1	NA	CASSKGDTYSGNTIYF	TGTGCCAGCAGCAAAGGAGACACGTACTCTGGAAACACCATATATTTT
NA	TRBJ2-1	TRBV7-6	NA	CASSLGASGMGAYGEQFF	TGTGCCAGCAGCTTAGGGGCTAGCGGTATGGGGGCATACGGTGAGCAGTTCTTC
NA	TRBJ2-1	TRBV9	NA	CASSLATHNEQFF	TGTGCCAGCAGCCTAGCGACCCACAATGAGCAGTTCTTC
TRBD2	TRBJ2-7	TRBV3-1/TRBV3-2	NA	CASSQLPSREGEQYF	TGTGCCAGCAGCCAATTGCCTTCGCGGGAGGGCGAGCAGTACTTC
NA	TRBJ2-1	TRBV12-3/TRBV12-4	few	CASSLGVTTVGFF	TGTGCCAGCAGTTTAGGAGTGACGACAGTAGGGTTCTTC
TRBD2	TRBJ2-3	TRBV18	NA	CASSPSLAGTDTQYF	TGTGCCAGCTCACCGTCGCTAGCGGGCACAGATACGCAGTATTTT
NA	TRBJ2-7	TRBV7-6	NA	CASSLAGQNYEQYF	TGTGCCAGCAGCTTAGCGGGGCAGAACTACGAGCAGTACTTC
NA	TRBJ2-7	TRBV5-6	NA	CASSLAGSSYEQYF	TGTGCCAGCAGCTTGGCGGGCAGCTCCTACGAGCAGTACTTC
NA	TRBJ2-5	TRBV29-1	NA	CSVEDDRRKTQYF	TGCAGCGTTGAAGACGACAGGAGGAAGACCCAGTACTTC
NA	TRBJ1-5	TRBV6-1	NA	CASSEGNSNQPQHF	TGTGCCAGCAGTGAGGGGAATAGCAATCAGCCCCAGCATTTT
NA	TRBJ2-1	TRBV6-1	once	CASSEDSHEQFF	TGTGCCAGCAGTGAAGACTCGCATGAGCAGTTCTTC
NA	TRBJ1-4	TRBV30	NA	CAWSVGQLVREKLFF	TGTGCCTGGAGTGTAGGCCAACTTGTCCGGGAAAAACTGTTTTTT
NA	TRBJ2-7	TRBV6-2/TRBV6-3	NA	CASSLGGYEQYF	TGTGCCAGCAGCCTCGGGGGCTACGAGCAGTACTTC
NA	TRBJ1-2	TRBV4-3	NA	CASSQDQPGGYTF	TGCGCCAGCAGCCAAGATCAACCGGGGGGCTACACCTTC
NA	TRBJ2-3	TRBV6-2/TRBV6-3	NA	CASSAGPPGDTQYF	TGTGCCAGCAGCGCGGGTCCGCCGGGAGATACGCAGTATTTT
TRBD1	TRBJ2-4	TRBV25-1	NA	CARRQGLVQNIQYF	TGTGCCAGGCGACAGGGATTGGTCCAAAACATTCAGTACTTC
NA	TRBJ2-1	TRBV5-4	NA	CASSHEGVLNEQFF	TGTGCCAGCAGCCACGAGGGAGTCCTCAATGAGCAGTTCTTC